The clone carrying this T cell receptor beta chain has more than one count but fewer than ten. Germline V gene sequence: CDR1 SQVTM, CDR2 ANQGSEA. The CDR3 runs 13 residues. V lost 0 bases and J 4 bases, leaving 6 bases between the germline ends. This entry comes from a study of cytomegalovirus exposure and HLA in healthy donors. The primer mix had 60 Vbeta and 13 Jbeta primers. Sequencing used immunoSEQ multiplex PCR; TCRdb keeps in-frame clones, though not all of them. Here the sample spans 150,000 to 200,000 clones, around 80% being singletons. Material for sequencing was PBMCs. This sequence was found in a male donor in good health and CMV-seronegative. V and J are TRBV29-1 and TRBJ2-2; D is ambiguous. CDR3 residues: CSVEETITGELFF. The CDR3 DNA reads TGCAGCGTTGAAGAGACAATCACCGGGGAGCTGTTTTTT.